This TCR beta chain derives from a study of blood T cell repertoires in COVID-19. On the study more broadly: Researchers got acute and convalescent COVID-19 samples from the United States, Italy and Spain. The analysed material was cDNA or gDNA that came from T cells, B-cell-depleted T cells, or PBMCs.

This CDR3 spans 15 amino acids. Germline V lookup: CDR1 GTSNPN, CDR2 SVGIG (reference sequence). Trimming cost V 7 bases and J 10 bases; bases outside gene matches: 16. The authors' processing: Reference gene primers were amplified, and this amplification served to estimate nucleated cell counts. The repertoire was sequenced with immunoSEQ multiplex PCR; TCRdb's copy has only in-frame clones and lacks some. V and J calls and clone size come straight from that table; D and trimming were deduced from the DNA. The table has hundreds of thousands of clones, approximately 80% seen once. This TCR was sampled from a middle-aged man with acute or convalescent COVID-19. This chain links TRBV30 with TRBJ1-6; 7 positions agree with TRBD1. The sample was peripheral blood. CDR3 residues: CALLAGTGVGSPLHF. CDR3 sequence (DNA): TGTGCCTTATTAGCCGGAACAGGGGTGGGATCACCCCTCCACTTT.